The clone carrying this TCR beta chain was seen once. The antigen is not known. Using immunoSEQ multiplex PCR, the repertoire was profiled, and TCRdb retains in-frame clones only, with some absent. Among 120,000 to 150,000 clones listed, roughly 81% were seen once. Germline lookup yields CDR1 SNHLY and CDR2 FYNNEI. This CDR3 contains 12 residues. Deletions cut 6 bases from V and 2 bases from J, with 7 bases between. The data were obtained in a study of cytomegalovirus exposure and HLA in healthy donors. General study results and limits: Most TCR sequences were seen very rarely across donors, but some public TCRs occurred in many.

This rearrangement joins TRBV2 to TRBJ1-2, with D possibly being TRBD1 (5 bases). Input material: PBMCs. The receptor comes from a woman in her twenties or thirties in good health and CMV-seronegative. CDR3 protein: CASRDTNYGYTF. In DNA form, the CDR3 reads TGTGCCAGCAGGGACACCAACTATGGCTACACCTTC.